Here is one TCR beta chain with its context. Its specificity is not known. This record belongs to a study of ipilimumab plus nivolumab after autologous stem cell transplantation. Overall study: Median doses per patient: roughly five ipilimumab, about eight nivolumab. The myeloma group: high-risk transplant-naive, or relapse within 3 years after first autologous transplant. Study findings and constraints: TCR repertoire, Treg phenotype and gut microbiota reportedly support more study of this approach.

Starting 14 to 28 days after autologous transplant, ipilimumab 1 mg/kg was given. Germline loops: CDR1 SGDLS, CDR2 YYNGEE. This CDR3 has 13 amino acids. With 4 bases removed from V and 9 bases from J, the gap between germline ends came to 17 bases. Measured with immunoSEQ multiplex PCR; TCRdb has only the in-frame clones, and not every one. The profile shows some 46,000 clones, about 88% of them singletons. This TCR was recovered from a male donor with multiple myeloma. The rearrangement joins TRBV9 to TRBJ2-7; D is possibly TRBD1 (6 bases). Sample: PBMCs, taken in a trial of ipilimumab plus nivolumab as post-transplant consolidation. CDR3 sequence: CASSLQGGERQYF. Written as DNA, the CDR3 is TGTGCCAGCAGCCTCCAAGGGGGAGAAAGGCAGTACTTC.